The sequence of this TCR beta chain was determined in a study of post-analysis software for immune sequencing data. For the study at large: The disease courses spanned relapsing-remitting, secondary progressive and progressive-relapsing forms of multiple sclerosis. Whole-study results and caveats: Higher frequency in patients than in controls was seen for five TRBV segments, with TRBV5-6, TRBV5-1 and TRBV20-1 among them. Multiple sclerosis patients had significantly lower normalized Chao1 diversity than controls. Strong co-clustering by F measure was seen for same-batch samples.

The germline V gene has CDR1 MDHEN and CDR2 SYDVKM. J lost 8 bases, V lost 2 bases, and 13 bases had no gene match. The CDR3 runs to 17 residues. For this clonotype: Its antigen is currently unknown.

TCR beta libraries were prepared from cDNA with unique molecular identifiers. There were about 1 to 10 million T cells, and about half a million cDNA molecules came from them. In TCRdb, the PCR reads were re-called with MiXCR into one record per CDR3 protein. This sample has 170,000 or so distinct CDR3 sequences, with around 28% found just once. Input material: blood. V usage is TRBV28 and J usage is TRBJ2-1; 9 bases map to TRBD2. The sequence came from a girl between 5 and 17 years old with multiple sclerosis. This CDR3 reads CASSLIYAGGLGDEQFF. The CDR3 DNA is TGTGCCAGCAGTTTAATTTACGCGGGAGGGCTCGGCGATGAGCAGTTCTTC.